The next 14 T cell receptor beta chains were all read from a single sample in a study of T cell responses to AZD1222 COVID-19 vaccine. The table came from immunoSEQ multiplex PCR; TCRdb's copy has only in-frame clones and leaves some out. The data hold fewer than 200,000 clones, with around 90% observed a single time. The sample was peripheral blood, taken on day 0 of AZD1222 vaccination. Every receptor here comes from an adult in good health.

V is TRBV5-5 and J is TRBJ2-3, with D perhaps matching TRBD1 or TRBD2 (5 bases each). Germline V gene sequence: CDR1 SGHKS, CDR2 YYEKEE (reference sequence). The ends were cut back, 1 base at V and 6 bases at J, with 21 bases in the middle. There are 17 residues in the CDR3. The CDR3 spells CASSLWAAGAGLDTQYF. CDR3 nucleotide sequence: TGTGCCAGCAGCTTGTGGGCCGCCGGGGCCGGGTTGGATACGCAGTATTTT.

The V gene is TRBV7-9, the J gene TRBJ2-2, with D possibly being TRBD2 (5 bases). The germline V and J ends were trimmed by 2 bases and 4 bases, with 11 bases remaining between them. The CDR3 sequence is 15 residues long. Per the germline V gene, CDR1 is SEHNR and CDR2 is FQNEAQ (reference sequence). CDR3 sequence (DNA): TGTGCCAGCAGCTTAACTAGTTCGGGCACCGGGGAGCTGTTTTTT. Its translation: CASSLTSSGTGELFF.

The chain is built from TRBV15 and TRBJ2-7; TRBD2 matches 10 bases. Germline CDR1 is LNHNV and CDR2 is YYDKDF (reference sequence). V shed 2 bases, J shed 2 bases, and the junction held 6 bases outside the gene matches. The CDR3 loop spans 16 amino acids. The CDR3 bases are TGTGCCACCAGCAGAATCCCCAGCGGGGGGGCCTACGAGCAGTACTTC. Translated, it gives CATSRIPSGGAYEQYF.

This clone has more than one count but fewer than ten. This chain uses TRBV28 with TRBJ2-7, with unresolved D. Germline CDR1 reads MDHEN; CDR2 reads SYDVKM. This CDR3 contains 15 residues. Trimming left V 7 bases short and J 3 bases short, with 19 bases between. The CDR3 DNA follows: TGTGCCAGCACCAAATCAGGCCTTCCTCTCTACGAGCAGTACTTC. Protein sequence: CASTKSGLPLYEQYF. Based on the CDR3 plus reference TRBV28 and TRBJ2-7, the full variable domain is DVKVTQSSRYLVKRTGEKVFLECVQDMDHENMFWYRQDPGLGLRLIYFSYDVKMKEKGDIPEGYSVSREKKERFSLILESASTNQTSMYLCASTKSGLPLYEQYFGPGTRLTVT.

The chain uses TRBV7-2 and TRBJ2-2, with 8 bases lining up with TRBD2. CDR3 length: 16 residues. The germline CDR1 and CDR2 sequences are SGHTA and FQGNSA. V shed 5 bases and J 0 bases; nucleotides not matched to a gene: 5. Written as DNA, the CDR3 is TGTGCCAGCAGCCTCTTTAGCGGGACGAACACCGGGGAGCTGTTTTTT. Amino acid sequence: CASSLFSGTNTGELFF.

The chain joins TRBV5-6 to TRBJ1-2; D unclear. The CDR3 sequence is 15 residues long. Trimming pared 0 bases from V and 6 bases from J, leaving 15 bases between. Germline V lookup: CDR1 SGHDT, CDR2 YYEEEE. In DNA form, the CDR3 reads TGTGCCAGCAGCTTGGCCAATCAGATCCACAATGGCTACACCTTC. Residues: CASSLANQIHNGYTF.

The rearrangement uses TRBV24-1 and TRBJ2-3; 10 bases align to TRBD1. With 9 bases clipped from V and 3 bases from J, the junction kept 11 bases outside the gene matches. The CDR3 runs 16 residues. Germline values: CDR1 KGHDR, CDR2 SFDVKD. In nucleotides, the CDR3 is TGTGCCACCGCAAAGCTCCGGACAGGGGGAACAGATACGCAGTATTTT. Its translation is CATAKLRTGGTDTQYF.

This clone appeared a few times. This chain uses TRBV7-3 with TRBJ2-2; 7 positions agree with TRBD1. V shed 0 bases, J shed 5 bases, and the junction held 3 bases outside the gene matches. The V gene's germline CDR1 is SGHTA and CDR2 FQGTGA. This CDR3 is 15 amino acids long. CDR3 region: CASSLTGTVTGELFF. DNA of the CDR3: TGTGCCAGCAGCTTAACTGGGACAGTAACCGGGGAGCTGTTTTTT.

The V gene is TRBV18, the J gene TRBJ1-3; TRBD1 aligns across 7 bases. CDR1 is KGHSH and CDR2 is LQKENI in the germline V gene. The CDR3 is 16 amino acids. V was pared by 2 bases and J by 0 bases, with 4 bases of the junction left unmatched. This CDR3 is CASSPTGVGSGNTIYF. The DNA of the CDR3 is TGTGCCAGCTCACCAACAGGGGTCGGCTCTGGAAACACCATATATTTT. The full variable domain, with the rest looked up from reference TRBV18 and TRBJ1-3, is NAGVMQNPRHLVRRRGQEARLRCSPMKGHSHVYWYRQLPEEGLKFMVYLQKENIIDESGMPKERFSAEFPKEGPSILRIQQVVRGDSAAYFCASSPTGVGSGNTIYFGEGSWLTVV.

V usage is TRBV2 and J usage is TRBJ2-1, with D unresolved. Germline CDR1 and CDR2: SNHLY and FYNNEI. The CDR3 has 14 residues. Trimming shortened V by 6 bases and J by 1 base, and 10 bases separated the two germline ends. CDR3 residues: CASRPLGSYNEQFF. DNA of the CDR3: TGTGCCAGCAGACCATTGGGGTCCTACAATGAGCAGTTCTTC.

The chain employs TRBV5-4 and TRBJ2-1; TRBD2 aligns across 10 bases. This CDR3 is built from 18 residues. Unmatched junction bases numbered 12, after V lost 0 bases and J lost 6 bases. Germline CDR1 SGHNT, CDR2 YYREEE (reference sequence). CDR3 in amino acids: CASSLAILAGVPSNEQFF. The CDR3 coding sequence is TGTGCCAGCAGCTTGGCCATCCTAGCGGGAGTCCCCTCCAATGAGCAGTTCTTC. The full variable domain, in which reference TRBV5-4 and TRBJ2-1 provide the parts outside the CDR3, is ETGVTQSPTHLIKTRGQQVTLRCSSQSGHNTVSWYQQALGQGPQFIFQYYREEENGRGNFPPRFSGLQFPNYSSELNVNALELDDSALYLCASSLAILAGVPSNEQFFGPGTRLTVL.

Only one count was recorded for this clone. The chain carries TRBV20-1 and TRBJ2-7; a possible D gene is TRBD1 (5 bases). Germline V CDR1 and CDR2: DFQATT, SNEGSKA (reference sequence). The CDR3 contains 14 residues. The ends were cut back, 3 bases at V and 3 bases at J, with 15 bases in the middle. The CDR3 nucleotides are TGCAGTGCTAGTAGTTCCAGGGCTATCTACGAGCAGTACTTC. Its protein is CSASSSRAIYEQYF.

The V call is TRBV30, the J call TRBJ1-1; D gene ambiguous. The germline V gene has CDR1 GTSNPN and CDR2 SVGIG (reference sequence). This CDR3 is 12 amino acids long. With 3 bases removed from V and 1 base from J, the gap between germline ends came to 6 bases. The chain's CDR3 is CAWRKQNTEAFF. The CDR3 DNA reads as TGTGCCTGGAGGAAACAGAACACTGAAGCTTTCTTT.

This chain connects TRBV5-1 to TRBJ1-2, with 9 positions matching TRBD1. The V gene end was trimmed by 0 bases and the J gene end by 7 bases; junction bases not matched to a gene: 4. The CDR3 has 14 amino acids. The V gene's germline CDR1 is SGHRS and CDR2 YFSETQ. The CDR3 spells CASSLGTGASGYTF. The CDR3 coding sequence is TGCGCCAGCAGCTTGGGGACAGGGGCTTCTGGCTACACCTTC.